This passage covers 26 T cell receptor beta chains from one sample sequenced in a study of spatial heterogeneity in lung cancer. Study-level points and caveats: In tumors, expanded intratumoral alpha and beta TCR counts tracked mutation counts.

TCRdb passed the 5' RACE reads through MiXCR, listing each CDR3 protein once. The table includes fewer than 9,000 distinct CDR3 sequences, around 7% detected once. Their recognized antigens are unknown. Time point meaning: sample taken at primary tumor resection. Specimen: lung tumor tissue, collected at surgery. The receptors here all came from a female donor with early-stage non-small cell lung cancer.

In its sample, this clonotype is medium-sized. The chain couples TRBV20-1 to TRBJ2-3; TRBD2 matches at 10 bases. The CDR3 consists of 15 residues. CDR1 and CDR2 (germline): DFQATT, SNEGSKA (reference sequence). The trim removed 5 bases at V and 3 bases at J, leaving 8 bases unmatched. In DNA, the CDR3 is TGCAGTGCTCATCGGGGACTAGCGAAGACAGATACGCAGTATTTT. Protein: CSAHRGLAKTDTQYF.

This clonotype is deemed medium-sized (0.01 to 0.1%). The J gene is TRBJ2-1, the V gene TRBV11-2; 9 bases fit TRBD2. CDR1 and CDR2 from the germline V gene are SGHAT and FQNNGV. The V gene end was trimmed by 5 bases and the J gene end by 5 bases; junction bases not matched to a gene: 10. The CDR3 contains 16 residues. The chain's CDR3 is CASSTLRGRGHNEQFF. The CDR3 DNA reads TGTGCCAGCAGCACCCTCCGCGGGAGGGGTCACAATGAGCAGTTCTTC.

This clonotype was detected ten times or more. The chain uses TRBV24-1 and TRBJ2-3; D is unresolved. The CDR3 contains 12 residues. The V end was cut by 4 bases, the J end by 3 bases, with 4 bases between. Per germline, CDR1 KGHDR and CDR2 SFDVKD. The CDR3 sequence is CATSETTDTQYF. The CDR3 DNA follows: TGTGCCACCAGTGAGACTACAGATACGCAGTATTTT.

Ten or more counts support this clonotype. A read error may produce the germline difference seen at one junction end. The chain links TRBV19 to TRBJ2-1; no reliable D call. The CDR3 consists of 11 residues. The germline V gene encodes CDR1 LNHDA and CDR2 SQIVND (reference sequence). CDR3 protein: CASSLLGPRVF. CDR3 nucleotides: TGTGCCAGTAGTCTCCTCGGCCCACGGGTCTTC.

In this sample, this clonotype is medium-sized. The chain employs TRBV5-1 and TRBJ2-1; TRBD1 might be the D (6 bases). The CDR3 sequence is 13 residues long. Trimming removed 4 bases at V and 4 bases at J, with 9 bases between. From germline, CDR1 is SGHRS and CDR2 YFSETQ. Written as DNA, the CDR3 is TGCGCCAGCAGCAAGGACAGATACAATGAGCAGTTCTTC. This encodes CASSKDRYNEQFF.

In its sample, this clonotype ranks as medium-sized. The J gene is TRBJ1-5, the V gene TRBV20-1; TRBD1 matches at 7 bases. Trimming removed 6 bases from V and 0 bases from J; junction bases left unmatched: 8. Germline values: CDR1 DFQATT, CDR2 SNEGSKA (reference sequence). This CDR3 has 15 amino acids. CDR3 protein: CSAITGASSNQPQHF. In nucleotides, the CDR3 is TGCAGTGCGATCACAGGGGCATCTAGCAATCAGCCCCAGCATTTT.

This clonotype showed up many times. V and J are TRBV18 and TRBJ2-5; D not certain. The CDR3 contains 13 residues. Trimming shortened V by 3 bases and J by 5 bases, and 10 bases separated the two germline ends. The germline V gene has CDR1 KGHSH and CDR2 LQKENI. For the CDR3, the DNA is TGTGCCAGCTCACCGCGTCCCGGGGAGACCCAGTACTTC. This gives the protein CASSPRPGETQYF.

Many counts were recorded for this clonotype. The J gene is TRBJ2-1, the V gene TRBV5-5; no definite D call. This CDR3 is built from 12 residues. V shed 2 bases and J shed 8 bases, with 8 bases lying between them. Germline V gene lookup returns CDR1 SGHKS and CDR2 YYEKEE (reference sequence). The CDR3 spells CASSLMTYEQFF. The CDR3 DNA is TGTGCCAGCAGCTTAATGACCTATGAGCAGTTCTTC.

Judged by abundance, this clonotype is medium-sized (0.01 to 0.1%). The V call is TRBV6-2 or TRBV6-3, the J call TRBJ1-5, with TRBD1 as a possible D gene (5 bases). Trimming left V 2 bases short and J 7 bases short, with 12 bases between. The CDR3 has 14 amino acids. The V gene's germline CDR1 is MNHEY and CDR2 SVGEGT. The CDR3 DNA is TGTGCCAGCAGTTACAGGGGCCAAGGACAGCCCCAGCATTTT. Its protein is CASSYRGQGQPQHF.

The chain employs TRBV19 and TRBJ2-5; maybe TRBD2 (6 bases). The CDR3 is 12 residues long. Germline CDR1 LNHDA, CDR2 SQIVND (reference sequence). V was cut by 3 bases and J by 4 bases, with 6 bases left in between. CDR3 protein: CASSIGGETQYF. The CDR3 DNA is TGTGCCAGTAGTATCGGGGGAGAGACCCAGTACTTC.

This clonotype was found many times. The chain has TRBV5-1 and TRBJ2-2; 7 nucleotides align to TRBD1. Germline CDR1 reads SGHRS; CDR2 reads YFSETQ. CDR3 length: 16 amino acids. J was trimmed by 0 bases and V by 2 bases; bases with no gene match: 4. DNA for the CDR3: TGCGCCAGCAGCTTCGCCGGGACAGCGAACACCGGGGAGCTGTTTTTT. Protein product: CASSFAGTANTGELFF.

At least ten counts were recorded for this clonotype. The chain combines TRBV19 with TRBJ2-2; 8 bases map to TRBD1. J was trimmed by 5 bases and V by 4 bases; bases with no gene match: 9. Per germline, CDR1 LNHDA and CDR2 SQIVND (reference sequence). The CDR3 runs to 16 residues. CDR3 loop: CASSRGQGAWTGELFF. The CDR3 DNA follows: TGTGCCAGTAGTAGAGGACAGGGTGCCTGGACCGGGGAGCTGTTTTTT.

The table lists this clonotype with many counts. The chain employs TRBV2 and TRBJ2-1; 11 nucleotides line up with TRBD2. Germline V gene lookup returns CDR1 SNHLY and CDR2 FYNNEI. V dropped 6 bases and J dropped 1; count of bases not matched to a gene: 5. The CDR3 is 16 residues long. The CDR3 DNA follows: TGTGCCAGCAGCTTTCTAGCGGGGGGTTCCTACAATGAGCAGTTCTTC. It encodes CASSFLAGGSYNEQFF. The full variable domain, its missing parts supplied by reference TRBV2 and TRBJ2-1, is EPEVTQTPSHQVTQMGQEVILRCVPISNHLYFYWYRQILGQKVEFLVSFYNNEISEKSEIFDDQFSVERPDGSNFTLKIRSTKLEDSAMYFCASSFLAGGSYNEQFFGPGTRLTVL.

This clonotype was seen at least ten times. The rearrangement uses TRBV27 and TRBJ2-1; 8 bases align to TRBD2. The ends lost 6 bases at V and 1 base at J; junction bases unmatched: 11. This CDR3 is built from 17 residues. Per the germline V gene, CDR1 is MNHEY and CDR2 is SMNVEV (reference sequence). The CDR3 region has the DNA TGTGCCAGCAGGTCTATCAGCGGGAGAGGGTCCTACAATGAGCAGTTCTTC. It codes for CASRSISGRGSYNEQFF.

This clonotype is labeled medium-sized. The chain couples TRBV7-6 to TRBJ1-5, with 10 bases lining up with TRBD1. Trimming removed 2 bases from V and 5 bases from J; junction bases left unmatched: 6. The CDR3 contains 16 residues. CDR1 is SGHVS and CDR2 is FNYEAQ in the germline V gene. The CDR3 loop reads CASSLYGTGEDQPQHF. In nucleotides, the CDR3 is TGTGCCAGCAGCTTATATGGGACAGGGGAAGATCAGCCCCAGCATTTT. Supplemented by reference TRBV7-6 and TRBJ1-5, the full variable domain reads GAGVSQSPRYKVTKRGQDVALRCDPISGHVSLYWYRQALGQGPEFLTYFNYEAQQDKSGLPNDRFSAERPEGSISTLTIQRTEQRDSAMYRCASSLYGTGEDQPQHFGDGTRLSIL.

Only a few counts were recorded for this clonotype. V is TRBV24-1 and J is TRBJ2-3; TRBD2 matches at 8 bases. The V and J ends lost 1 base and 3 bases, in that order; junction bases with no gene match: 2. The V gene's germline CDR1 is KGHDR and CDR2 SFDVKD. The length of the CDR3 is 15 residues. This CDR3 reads CATSDLAGDTDTQYF. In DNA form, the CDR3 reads TGTGCCACCAGTGATTTAGCGGGAGATACAGATACGCAGTATTTT.

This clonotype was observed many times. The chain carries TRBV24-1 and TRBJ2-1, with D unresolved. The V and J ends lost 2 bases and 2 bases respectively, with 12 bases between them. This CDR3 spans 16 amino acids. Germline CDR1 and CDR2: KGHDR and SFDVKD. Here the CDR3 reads CATSDSQRWAYNEQFF. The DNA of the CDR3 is TGTGCCACCAGTGATTCACAGCGTTGGGCCTACAATGAGCAGTTCTTC.

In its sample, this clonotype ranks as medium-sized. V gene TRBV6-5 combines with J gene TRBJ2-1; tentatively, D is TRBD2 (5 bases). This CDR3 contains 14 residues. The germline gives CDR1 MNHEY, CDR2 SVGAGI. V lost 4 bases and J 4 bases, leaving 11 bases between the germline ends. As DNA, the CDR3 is TGTGCCAGCAGTTCCGGGAATGCATACAATGAGCAGTTCTTC. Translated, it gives CASSSGNAYNEQFF.

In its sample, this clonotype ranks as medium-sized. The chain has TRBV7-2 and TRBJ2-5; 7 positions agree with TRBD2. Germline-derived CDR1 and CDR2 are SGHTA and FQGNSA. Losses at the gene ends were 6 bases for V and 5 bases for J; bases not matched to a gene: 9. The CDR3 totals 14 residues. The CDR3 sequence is CASSPTRLAETQYF. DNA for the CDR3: TGTGCCAGCAGTCCGACCAGACTAGCTGAGACCCAGTACTTC.

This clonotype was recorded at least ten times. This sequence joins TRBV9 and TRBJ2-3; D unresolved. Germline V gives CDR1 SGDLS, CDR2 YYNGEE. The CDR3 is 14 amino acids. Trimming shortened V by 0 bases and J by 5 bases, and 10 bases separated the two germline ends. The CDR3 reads CASSVEWIGDTQYF. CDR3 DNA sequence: TGTGCCAGCAGCGTAGAGTGGATCGGAGATACGCAGTATTTT.

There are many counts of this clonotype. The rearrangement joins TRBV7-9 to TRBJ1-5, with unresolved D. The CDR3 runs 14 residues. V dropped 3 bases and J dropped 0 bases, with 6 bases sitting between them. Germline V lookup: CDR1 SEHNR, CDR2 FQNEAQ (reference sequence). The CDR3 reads CASSFGDSNQPQHF. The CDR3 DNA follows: TGTGCCAGCAGCTTTGGGGATAGCAATCAGCCCCAGCATTTT.

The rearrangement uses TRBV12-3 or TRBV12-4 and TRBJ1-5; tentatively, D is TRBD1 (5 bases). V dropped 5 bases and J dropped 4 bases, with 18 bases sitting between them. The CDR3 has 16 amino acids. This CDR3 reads CASSPWGRGVNQPQHF. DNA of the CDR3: TGTGCCAGCAGTCCCTGGGGGAGGGGAGTGAATCAGCCCCAGCATTTT.

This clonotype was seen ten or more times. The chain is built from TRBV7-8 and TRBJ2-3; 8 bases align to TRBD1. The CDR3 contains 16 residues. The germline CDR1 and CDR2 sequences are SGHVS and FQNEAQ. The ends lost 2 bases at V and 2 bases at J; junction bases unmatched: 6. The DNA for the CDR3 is TGTGCCAGCAGCTTAATGGGACAGGTCACCACAGATACGCAGTATTTT. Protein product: CASSLMGQVTTDTQYF.

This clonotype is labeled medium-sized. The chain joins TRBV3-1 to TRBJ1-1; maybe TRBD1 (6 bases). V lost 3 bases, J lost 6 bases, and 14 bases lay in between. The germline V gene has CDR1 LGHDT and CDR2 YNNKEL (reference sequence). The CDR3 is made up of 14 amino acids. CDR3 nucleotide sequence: TGTGCCAGCAGCCAGGTCTCAGGGGAGTCTGAAGCTTTCTTT. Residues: CASSQVSGESEAFF.

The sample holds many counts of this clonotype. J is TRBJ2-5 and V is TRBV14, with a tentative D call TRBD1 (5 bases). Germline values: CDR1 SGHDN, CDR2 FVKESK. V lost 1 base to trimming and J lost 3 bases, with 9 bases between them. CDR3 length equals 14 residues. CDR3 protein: CASSQGQREETQYF. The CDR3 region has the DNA TGTGCCAGCAGCCAAGGACAGAGAGAAGAGACCCAGTACTTC. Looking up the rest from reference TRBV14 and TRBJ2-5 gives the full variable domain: EAGVTQFPSHSVIEKGQTVTLRCDPISGHDNLYWYRRVMGKEIKFLLHFVKESKQDESGMPNNRFLAERTGGTYSTLKVQPAELEDSGVYFCASSQGQREETQYFGPGTRLLVL.

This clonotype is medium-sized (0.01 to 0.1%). The CDR3 nucleotides are TGTGCCAGCAGTCCTCTGCGGACAACGAACACCGGGGAGCTGTTTTTT. Residues: CASSPLRTTNTGELFF. The chain carries TRBV13 and TRBJ2-2; possible D gene TRBD1, 5 bases. The V gene's germline CDR1 is PRHDT and CDR2 FYEKMQ (reference sequence). The CDR3 spans 16 residues. With 6 bases removed from V and 0 bases from J, the gap between germline ends came to 14 bases.